This TCR beta chain originates from a study of T cell clonotyping in hematopoietic cell transplantation. Study-wide results and caveats: Pathologically expanded recipient clonotypes increased progressively from day 30 to day 180 as diversity fell.

This clone has just one count. No antigen is known for it. Here immunoSEQ multiplex PCR was the method, and the copy in TCRdb shows in-frame clones only, minus some. This table has 6,300 or so clones, less than 90% appearing once. V lost 9 bases, J lost 2 bases, and 10 bases lay in between. The germline gives CDR1 MNHNS, CDR2 SASEGT. The CDR3 length is 12 residues. The source of this sequence is a female patient aged 50 to 60 who had an allogeneic stem cell transplant from an unrelated donor, so the T cells may come from the graft donor. Some clones in this sample may be carry-over from other donors' samples. The specimen was peripheral blood mononuclear cells, collected 180 days after allogeneic stem cell transplant. V gene TRBV6-1 combines with J gene TRBJ1-2, with unresolved D. The CDR3 is CASWSLNYGYTF. The CDR3 bases are TGTGCCAGTTGGTCACTGAACTATGGCTACACCTTC.